The rows below give T cell receptor beta chains drawn from one sample of a study of T cells after yellow fever vaccination. TCRdb processed the 5' RACE reads anew with MiXCR; each CDR3 protein has one entry. The table records 50,000 or so distinct CDR3 sequences, 7% to 9% of them present only once. The sample here was CD8+ T cells sorted from PBMCs, taken less than 18 days after the first yellow fever vaccination. The origin of the receptors is a man aged 18 to 30 who received the YFV17D yellow fever vaccine. The CDR3 runs from the conserved cysteine through the conserved F or W. D genes are given only for firm matches. The listing skips clone size in some rows; elsewhere it reads once, few, many or a size class.

V gene: TRBV20-1
D gene: TRBD1
clone size: many
J gene: TRBJ1-6
CDR3 DNA: TGCAGTGCTAGGGGGACAGGGACTTCACCCCTCCACTTT
CDR3 protein: CSARGTGTSPLHF

V gene: TRBV29-1
D gene: -
clone size: many
J gene: TRBJ2-5
CDR3 DNA: TGCAGCGTTGAAGATTTGTCCATACTGGAGACCCAGTACTTC
CDR3 protein: CSVEDLSILETQYF

V gene: TRBV27
D gene: TRBD1
clone size: many
J gene: TRBJ1-1
CDR3 DNA: TGTGCCAGCAGTTCCAGACAGGGGGTAAACACTGAAGCTTTCTTT
CDR3 protein: CASSSRQGVNTEAFF

V gene: TRBV20-1
D gene: -
clone size: -
J gene: TRBJ2-1
CDR3 DNA: TGCAGTGCTAGATACGTAGGAGACAGCCAGTTCTTC
CDR3 protein: CSARYVGDSQFF

V gene: TRBV7-6
D gene: -
clone size: many
J gene: TRBJ2-1
CDR3 DNA: TGTGCCAGCAGCTTTGGCTATGAGCAGTTCTTC
CDR3 protein: CASSFGYEQFF

V gene: TRBV4-1
D gene: -
clone size: many
J gene: TRBJ1-1
CDR3 DNA: TGCGCCAGCAGCCAAGATGGATTCGAAGCTTTCTTT
CDR3 protein: CASSQDGFEAFF

V gene: TRBV9
D gene: -
clone size: many
J gene: TRBJ2-1
CDR3 DNA: TGTGCCAGCAGCGTAGGGGGTAACTCCTACAATGAGCAGTTCTTC
CDR3 protein: CASSVGGNSYNEQFF

V gene: TRBV27
D gene: -
clone size: many
J gene: TRBJ2-3
CDR3 DNA: TGTGCCAGCAGTTTACAGGGATCTGGGTCCCACACAGATACGCAGTATTTT
CDR3 protein: CASSLQGSGSHTDTQYF

V gene: TRBV6-5
D gene: -
clone size: many
J gene: TRBJ2-7
CDR3 DNA: TGTGCCAGCAGCTATGACAGGAACTTCTACGAGCAGTACTTC
CDR3 protein: CASSYDRNFYEQYF

V gene: TRBV11-2
D gene: -
clone size: many
J gene: TRBJ1-1
CDR3 DNA: TGTGCCAGCAGCTTAGATCCGGTTGGGACTGAAGCTTTCTTT
CDR3 protein: CASSLDPVGTEAFF

V gene: TRBV4-1
D gene: -
clone size: many
J gene: TRBJ1-3
CDR3 DNA: TGCGCCAGCAGCCAAGATCCCGGACTGCCTGGAAACACCATATATTTT
CDR3 protein: CASSQDPGLPGNTIYF

V gene: TRBV7-2
D gene: TRBD2
clone size: many
J gene: TRBJ2-7
CDR3 DNA: TGTGCCAGCAGCTTATTAGCGGGGGGGCTTGAGCAGTACTTC
CDR3 protein: CASSLLAGGLEQYF

V gene: TRBV7-6
D gene: TRBD2
clone size: many
J gene: TRBJ2-5
CDR3 DNA: TGTGCCAGCAGTTCACGGGGGGGGGATGCGGAGACCCAGTACTTC
CDR3 protein: CASSSRGGDAETQYF

V gene: TRBV6-5
D gene: -
clone size: many
J gene: TRBJ1-2
CDR3 DNA: TGTGCCAGCAGTTTATCTCCGGGACGAGATTATGGCTACACCTTC
CDR3 protein: CASSLSPGRDYGYTF

V gene: TRBV6-5
D gene: -
clone size: many
J gene: TRBJ2-2
CDR3 DNA: TGTGCCAGCAGCAGGGCCTCCGATGGCACCGGGGAGCTGTTTTTT
CDR3 protein: CASSRASDGTGELFF

V gene: TRBV29-1
D gene: TRBD2
clone size: many
J gene: TRBJ2-3
CDR3 DNA: TGCAGCGTCACTCTAGCGGGGGGGCGAACAGATACGCAGTATTTT
CDR3 protein: CSVTLAGGRTDTQYF

V gene: TRBV6-1
D gene: -
clone size: many
J gene: TRBJ2-3
CDR3 DNA: TGTGCCAGCAGTCCCTCACCCGAGGGGACAGATACGCAGTATTTT
CDR3 protein: CASSPSPEGTDTQYF

V gene: TRBV7-2
D gene: TRBD2
clone size: -
J gene: TRBJ2-7
CDR3 DNA: TGTGCCAGCAGGCACACTAGCGTACAGACGTACGAGCAGTACTTC
CDR3 protein: CASRHTSVQTYEQYF

V gene: TRBV11-2
D gene: -
clone size: many
J gene: TRBJ1-1
CDR3 DNA: TGTGCCAGCAGCTTAGCCACTGAAGCTTTCTTT
CDR3 protein: CASSLATEAFF

V gene: TRBV21-1
D gene: -
clone size: many
J gene: TRBJ2-3
CDR3 DNA: TGTGCCAGCAGCAAAGAAGGCGCGGGGGGGCCTACAGATACGCAGTATTTT
CDR3 protein: CASSKEGAGGPTDTQYF

V gene: TRBV3-1
D gene: -
clone size: many
J gene: TRBJ2-7
CDR3 DNA: TGTGCCAGCAGCCAAGATCTCCGCCGGCCTTCCTACGAGCAGTACTTC
CDR3 protein: CASSQDLRRPSYEQYF

V gene: TRBV4-3
D gene: TRBD1
clone size: few
J gene: TRBJ2-3
CDR3 DNA: TGCGCCAGCAGCCCCGACATCTCCTACAGGGGACCTACGACTACGCAGTATTTT
CDR3 protein: CASSPDISYRGPTTTQYF

V gene: TRBV7-3
D gene: -
clone size: many
J gene: TRBJ2-5
CDR3 DNA: TGTGCCAGCAGCTTATTAGGGGGGAGCGACTCCCAAGAGACCCAGTACTTC
CDR3 protein: CASSLLGGSDSQETQYF

V gene: TRBV15
D gene: TRBD2
clone size: many
J gene: TRBJ2-3
CDR3 DNA: TGTGCCACCAGCAGAGATTGGGCTAGCGGGGGAGGAGGAACGCAGTATTTT
CDR3 protein: CATSRDWASGGGGTQYF

V gene: TRBV7-3
D gene: -
clone size: many
J gene: TRBJ2-5
CDR3 DNA: TGTGCCAGCAGCTTAACTACTCGTCGGAGAGAGACCCAGTACTTC
CDR3 protein: CASSLTTRRRETQYF

V gene: TRBV4-1
D gene: TRBD1
clone size: many
J gene: TRBJ2-7
CDR3 DNA: TGCGCCAGCAGCCCCCCCCCCGCCGGGACAGCAACCTACGAGCAGTACTTC
CDR3 protein: CASSPPPAGTATYEQYF

V gene: TRBV7-9
D gene: TRBD1
clone size: many
J gene: TRBJ1-1
CDR3 DNA: TGTGCCAGCAGCTCGCACAGGGGTGGGAACACTGAAGCTTTCTTT
CDR3 protein: CASSSHRGGNTEAFF

V gene: TRBV12-3/TRBV12-4
D gene: -
clone size: many
J gene: TRBJ2-2
CDR3 DNA: TGTGCCAGCAGTTTCTATGGGCAGGGGGGGGAGGCCGGGGAGCTGTTTTTT
CDR3 protein: CASSFYGQGGEAGELFF

V gene: TRBV20-1
D gene: -
clone size: many
J gene: TRBJ2-1
CDR3 DNA: TGCAGTGCTAGAGATCTTGGGACGTCGCATAGGAGCTCCTACAATGAGCAGTTCTTC
CDR3 protein: CSARDLGTSHRSSYNEQFF

V gene: TRBV4-3
D gene: -
clone size: many
J gene: TRBJ2-1
CDR3 DNA: TGCGCCAGCAGCCCTCTAACCGGGGTGAGGGTCAATGAGCAGTTCTTC
CDR3 protein: CASSPLTGVRVNEQFF

V gene: TRBV27
D gene: TRBD2
clone size: many
J gene: TRBJ2-1
CDR3 DNA: TGTGCCATCTCGGGACTAGCGGACAATGAGCAGTTCTTC
CDR3 protein: CAISGLADNEQFF

V gene: TRBV7-8
D gene: TRBD2
clone size: many
J gene: TRBJ2-4
CDR3 DNA: TGTGCCAGCAGCTATTTAGCGGGGGCGATAGCCAAAAACATTCAGTACTTC
CDR3 protein: CASSYLAGAIAKNIQYF

V gene: TRBV12-5
D gene: TRBD2
clone size: many
J gene: TRBJ2-1
CDR3 DNA: TGTGCTAGTGGGCGGGGGTCTATGAATGAGCAGTTCTTC
CDR3 protein: CASGRGSMNEQFF

V gene: TRBV12-3/TRBV12-4
D gene: TRBD2
clone size: many
J gene: TRBJ2-1
CDR3 DNA: TGTGCCAGCAGTTTATGGGGGGGGAGCAATGAGCAGTTCTTC
CDR3 protein: CASSLWGGSNEQFF

V gene: TRBV4-2
D gene: -
clone size: medium-sized
J gene: TRBJ2-3
CDR3 DNA: TGTGCCAGCAGCCAAGAGGGTAGCCCAGATACGCAGTATTTT
CDR3 protein: CASSQEGSPDTQYF

V gene: TRBV29-1
D gene: TRBD1
clone size: many
J gene: TRBJ1-2
CDR3 DNA: TGCAGCGGGGTGGAGGACAGGGAATATGGCTACACCTTC
CDR3 protein: CSGVEDREYGYTF

V gene: TRBV6-2/TRBV6-3
D gene: TRBD2
clone size: many
J gene: TRBJ2-5
CDR3 DNA: TGTGCCAGCAGTTACGAAGCGGGGGAAGCAGAGACCCAGTACTTC
CDR3 protein: CASSYEAGEAETQYF

V gene: TRBV5-5
D gene: -
clone size: many
J gene: TRBJ2-1
CDR3 DNA: TGTGCCAGCAGCCCTAGGCAGGGTGTGTACAATGAGCAGTTCTTC
CDR3 protein: CASSPRQGVYNEQFF

V gene: TRBV7-9
D gene: -
clone size: many
J gene: TRBJ2-5
CDR3 DNA: TGTGCCAGCAGCAAAGGGGGGGGGACCCAAGAGACCCAGTACTTC
CDR3 protein: CASSKGGGTQETQYF

V gene: TRBV4-3
D gene: -
clone size: many
J gene: TRBJ1-6
CDR3 DNA: TGCGCCAGCAGCCAAGAGAGGGCACCTGGGATCGGGGATTCACCCCTCCACTTT
CDR3 protein: CASSQERAPGIGDSPLHF

V gene: TRBV27
D gene: -
clone size: many
J gene: TRBJ1-1
CDR3 DNA: TGTGCCAGCAGTTTTACAGGGAACACTGAAGCTTTCTTT
CDR3 protein: CASSFTGNTEAFF

V gene: TRBV6-4
D gene: TRBD1
clone size: many
J gene: TRBJ2-3
CDR3 DNA: TGTGCCAGCGCTATTCAACAGGGGTCCAGCACAGATACGCAGTATTTT
CDR3 protein: CASAIQQGSSTDTQYF

V gene: TRBV3-1
D gene: -
clone size: many
J gene: TRBJ2-4
CDR3 DNA: TGTGCCAGCAGCCAAAGGTTGCGGCCACCCAAAAACATTCAGTACTTC
CDR3 protein: CASSQRLRPPKNIQYF

V gene: TRBV9
D gene: -
clone size: many
J gene: TRBJ2-3
CDR3 DNA: TGTGCCAGCAGCGTAGAAAAAGATACGCAGTATTTT
CDR3 protein: CASSVEKDTQYF

V gene: TRBV7-9
D gene: -
clone size: many
J gene: TRBJ1-1
CDR3 DNA: TGTGCCAGCAGCTTAACAGATAGTGACAGCGAAGCTTTCTTT
CDR3 protein: CASSLTDSDSEAFF

V gene: TRBV7-2
D gene: -
clone size: many
J gene: TRBJ2-5
CDR3 DNA: TGTGCCAGCAGCCTGAGACTATTCCAAGAGACCCAGTACTTC
CDR3 protein: CASSLRLFQETQYF

V gene: TRBV7-9
D gene: TRBD1
clone size: many
J gene: TRBJ2-1
CDR3 DNA: TGTGCCAGCAGCTTAGTTTCCCGACAGGGCTATGAGCAGTTCTTC
CDR3 protein: CASSLVSRQGYEQFF

V gene: TRBV29-1
D gene: -
clone size: many
J gene: TRBJ1-3
CDR3 DNA: TGCAGCGTTGTAACAGGGTCCGCTGGAAACACCATATATTTT
CDR3 protein: CSVVTGSAGNTIYF